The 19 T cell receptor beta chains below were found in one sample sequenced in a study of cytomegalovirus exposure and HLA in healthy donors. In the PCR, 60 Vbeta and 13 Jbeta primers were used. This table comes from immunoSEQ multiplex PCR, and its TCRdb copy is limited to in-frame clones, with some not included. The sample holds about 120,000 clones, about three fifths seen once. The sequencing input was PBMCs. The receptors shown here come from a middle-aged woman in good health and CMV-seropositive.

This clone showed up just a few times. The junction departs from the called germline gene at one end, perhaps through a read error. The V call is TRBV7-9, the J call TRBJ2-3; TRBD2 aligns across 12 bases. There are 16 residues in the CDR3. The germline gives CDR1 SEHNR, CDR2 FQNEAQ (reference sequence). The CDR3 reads CSSSLGLAGSTDTQYF. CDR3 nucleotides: TGTTCCAGCAGCTTAGGACTAGCGGGAAGCACAGATACGCAGTATTTT.

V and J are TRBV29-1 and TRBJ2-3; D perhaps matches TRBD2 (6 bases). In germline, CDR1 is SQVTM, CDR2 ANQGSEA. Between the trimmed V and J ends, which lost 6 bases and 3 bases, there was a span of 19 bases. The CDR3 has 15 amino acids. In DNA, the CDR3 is TGCAGCGTCCCGCCGGGTGGTAGCGGTACAGATACGCAGTATTTT. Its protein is CSVPPGGSGTDTQYF.

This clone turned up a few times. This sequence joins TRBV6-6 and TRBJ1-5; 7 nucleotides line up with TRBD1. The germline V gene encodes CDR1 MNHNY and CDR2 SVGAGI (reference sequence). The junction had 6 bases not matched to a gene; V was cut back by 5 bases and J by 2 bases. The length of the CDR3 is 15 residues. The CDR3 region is CASSLTGEGNQPQHF. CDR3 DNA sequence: TGTGCCAGCAGTCTTACAGGGGAAGGCAATCAGCCCCAGCATTTT.

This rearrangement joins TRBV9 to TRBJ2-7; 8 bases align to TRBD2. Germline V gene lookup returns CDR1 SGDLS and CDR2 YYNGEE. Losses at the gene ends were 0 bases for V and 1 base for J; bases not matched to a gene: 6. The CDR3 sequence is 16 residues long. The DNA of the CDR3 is TGTGCCAGCAGCGTAGCTGACGGGAGGGGGTCCTACGAGCAGTACTTC. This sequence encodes CASSVADGRGSYEQYF.

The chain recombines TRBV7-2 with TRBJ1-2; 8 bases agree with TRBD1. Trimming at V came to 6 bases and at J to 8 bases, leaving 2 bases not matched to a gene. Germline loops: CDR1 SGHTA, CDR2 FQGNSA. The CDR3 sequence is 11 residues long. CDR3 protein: CASRTGGGYTF. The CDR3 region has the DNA TGTGCCAGCAGAACAGGGGGGGGCTACACCTTC.

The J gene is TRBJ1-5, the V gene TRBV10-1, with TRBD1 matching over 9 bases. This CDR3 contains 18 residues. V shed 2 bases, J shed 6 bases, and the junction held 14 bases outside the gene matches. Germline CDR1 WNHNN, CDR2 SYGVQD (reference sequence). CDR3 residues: CASSEPGTGRDSGQPQHF. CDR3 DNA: TGCGCCAGCAGTGAGCCCGGGACAGGGCGGGATAGCGGTCAGCCCCAGCATTTT.

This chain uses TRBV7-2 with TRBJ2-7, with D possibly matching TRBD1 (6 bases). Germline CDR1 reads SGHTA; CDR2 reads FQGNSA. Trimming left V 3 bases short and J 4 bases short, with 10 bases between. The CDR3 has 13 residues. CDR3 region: CASSFVQGYEQYF. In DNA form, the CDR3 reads TGTGCCAGCAGCTTCGTACAGGGATACGAGCAGTACTTC.

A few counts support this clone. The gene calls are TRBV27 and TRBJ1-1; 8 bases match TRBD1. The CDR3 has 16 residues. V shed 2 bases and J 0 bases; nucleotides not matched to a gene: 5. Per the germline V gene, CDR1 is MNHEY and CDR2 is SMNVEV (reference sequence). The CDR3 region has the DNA TGTGCCAGCAGTTTAGGCGCAGGGGGCTTGAACACTGAAGCTTTCTTT. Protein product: CASSLGAGGLNTEAFF.

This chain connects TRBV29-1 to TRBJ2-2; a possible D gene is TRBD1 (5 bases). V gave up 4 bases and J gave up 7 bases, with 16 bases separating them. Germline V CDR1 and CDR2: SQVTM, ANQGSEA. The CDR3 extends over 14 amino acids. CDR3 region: CSVVGVVGRGELFF. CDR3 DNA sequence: TGCAGCGTTGTAGGGGTGGTAGGACGCGGGGAGCTGTTTTTT.

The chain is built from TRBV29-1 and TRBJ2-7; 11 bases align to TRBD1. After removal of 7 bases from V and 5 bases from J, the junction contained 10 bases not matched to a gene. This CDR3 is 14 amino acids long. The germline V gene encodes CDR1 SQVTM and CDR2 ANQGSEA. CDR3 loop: CSASSGTGGHEQYF. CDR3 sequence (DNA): TGCAGCGCCTCATCCGGGACAGGGGGACACGAGCAGTACTTC.

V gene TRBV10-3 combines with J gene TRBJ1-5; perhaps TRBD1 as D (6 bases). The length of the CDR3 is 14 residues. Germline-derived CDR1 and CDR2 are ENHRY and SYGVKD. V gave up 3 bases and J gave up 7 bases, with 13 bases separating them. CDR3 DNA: TGTGCCATCAGTGATGGCAGGGGAGAGCAGCCCCAGCATTTT. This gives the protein CAISDGRGEQPQHF.

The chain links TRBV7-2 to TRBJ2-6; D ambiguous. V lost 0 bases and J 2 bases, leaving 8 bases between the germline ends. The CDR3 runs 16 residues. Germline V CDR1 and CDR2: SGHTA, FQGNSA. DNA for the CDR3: TGTGCCAGCAGCTTAGCGCAGTTGGCTGGGGCCAACGTCCTGACTTTC. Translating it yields CASSLAQLAGANVLTF.

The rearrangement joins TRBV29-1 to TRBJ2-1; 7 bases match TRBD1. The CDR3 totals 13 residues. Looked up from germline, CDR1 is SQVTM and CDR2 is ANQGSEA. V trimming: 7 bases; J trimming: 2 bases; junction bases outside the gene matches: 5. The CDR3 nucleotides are TGCAGCGCGGGGACAGCTACCTACAATGAGCAGTTCTTC. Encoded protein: CSAGTATYNEQFF.

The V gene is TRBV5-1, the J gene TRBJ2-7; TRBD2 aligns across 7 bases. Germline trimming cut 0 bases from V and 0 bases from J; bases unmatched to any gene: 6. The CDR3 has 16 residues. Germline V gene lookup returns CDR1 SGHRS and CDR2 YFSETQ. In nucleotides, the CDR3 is TGCGCCAGCAGCTTGGACCTAGCGGTGAACTCCTACGAGCAGTACTTC. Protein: CASSLDLAVNSYEQYF.

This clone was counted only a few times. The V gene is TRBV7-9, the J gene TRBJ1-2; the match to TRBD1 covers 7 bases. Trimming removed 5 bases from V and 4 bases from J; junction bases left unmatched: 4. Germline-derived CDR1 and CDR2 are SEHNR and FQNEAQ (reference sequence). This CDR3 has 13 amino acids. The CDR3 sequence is CASSADRAYGYTF. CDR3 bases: TGTGCCAGCAGCGCAGACAGGGCCTATGGCTACACCTTC.

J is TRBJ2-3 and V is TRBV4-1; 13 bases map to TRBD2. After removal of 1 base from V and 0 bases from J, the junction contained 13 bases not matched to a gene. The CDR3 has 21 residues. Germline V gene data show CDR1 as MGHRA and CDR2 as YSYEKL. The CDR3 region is CASSQGREKGLAGPSTDTQYF. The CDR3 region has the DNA TGCGCCAGCAGCCAAGGGCGCGAGAAGGGACTAGCGGGGCCTAGCACAGATACGCAGTATTTT.

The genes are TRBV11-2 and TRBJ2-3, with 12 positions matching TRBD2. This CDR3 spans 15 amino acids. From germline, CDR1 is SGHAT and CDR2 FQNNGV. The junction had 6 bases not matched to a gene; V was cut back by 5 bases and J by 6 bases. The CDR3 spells CASSQTSGGPDTQYF. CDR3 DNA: TGTGCCAGCAGCCAAACTAGCGGGGGGCCCGATACGCAGTATTTT.

CDR3 in amino acids: CAISWDRDRSSYEQYF. The CDR3 DNA sequence: TGTGCCATCAGTTGGGACCGGGACAGGAGCTCCTACGAGCAGTACTTC. V usage is TRBV10-3 and J usage is TRBJ2-7; TRBD1 agrees at 8 bases. CDR3 length: 16 amino acids. Germline CDR1 is ENHRY and CDR2 is SYGVKD. J was trimmed by 0 bases and V by 5 bases; bases with no gene match: 9.

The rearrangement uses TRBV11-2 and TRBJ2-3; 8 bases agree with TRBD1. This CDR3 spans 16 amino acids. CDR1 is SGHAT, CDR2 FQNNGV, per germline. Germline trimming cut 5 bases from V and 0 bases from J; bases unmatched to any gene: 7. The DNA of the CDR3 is TGTGCCAGCAGCCTTCGGACAGGGTTCAGCACAGATACGCAGTATTTT. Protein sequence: CASSLRTGFSTDTQYF.